Each of the 29 T cell receptor beta chains below was sequenced from the same sample in a study of blood T cell repertoires in COVID-19. The protocol was immunoSEQ multiplex PCR, while the TCRdb copy is restricted to in-frame clones and leaves out a portion. This table holds about 200,000 clones, 86% found once. The sample consisted of peripheral blood. The source of these receptors is a woman in her fifties or sixties with acute or convalescent COVID-19.

This chain connects TRBV19 to TRBJ2-1; unclear D gene. The CDR3 totals 13 residues. V was clipped by 8 bases and J by 4 bases, with 12 bases between them. Germline V gene data show CDR1 as LNHDA and CDR2 as SQIVND (reference sequence). In DNA, the CDR3 is TGTGCCAGTCAAAGCCACGGTTACAATGAGCAGTTCTTC. It is translated as CASQSHGYNEQFF.

The gene calls are TRBV19 and TRBJ1-2; D is undetermined. Trimming removed 2 bases at V and 3 bases at J, with 10 bases between. The CDR3 sequence is 14 residues long. CDR1 LNHDA and CDR2 SQIVND come from the germline V gene (reference sequence). DNA of the CDR3: TGTGCCAGTAGTATACGTCGAGAGTACTATGGCTACACCTTC. Its translation is CASSIRREYYGYTF. Filled out from reference TRBV19 and TRBJ1-2, the complete variable domain reads DGGITQSPKYLFRKEGQNVTLSCEQNLNHDAMYWYRQDPGQGLRLIYYSQIVNDFQKGDIAEGYSVSREKKESFPLTVTSAQKNPTAFYLCASSIRREYYGYTFGSGTRLTVV.

The rearrangement links TRBV6-5 to TRBJ2-7; 9 bases match TRBD1. Germline trimming cut 4 bases from V and 1 base from J; bases unmatched to any gene: 2. Per germline, CDR1 MNHEY and CDR2 SVGAGI. CDR3 size: 14 residues. CDR3 region: CASSLQGASYEQYF. The DNA for the CDR3 is TGTGCCAGCAGTTTACAGGGGGCATCCTACGAGCAGTACTTC.

This chain links TRBV7-2 with TRBJ2-7, with TRBD1 identical over 7 bases. CDR1 and CDR2 (germline): SGHTA, FQGNSA. The V gene end was trimmed by 5 bases and the J gene end by 1 base; junction bases not matched to a gene: 5. CDR3 length equals 14 residues. Written as DNA, the CDR3 is TGTGCCAGCAGCCTAGGGACAGCTTCCTACGAGCAGTACTTC. As protein: CASSLGTASYEQYF.

The genes are TRBV9 and TRBJ2-1; tentatively, D is TRBD1 (6 bases). Germline V gene data show CDR1 as SGDLS and CDR2 as YYNGEE. Trimming cost V 3 bases and J 2 bases, with 12 bases left between them. The CDR3 loop spans 15 amino acids. The CDR3 loop is CASSEGGVTYNEQFF. Written as DNA, the CDR3 is TGTGCCAGCAGCGAAGGGGGAGTTACCTACAATGAGCAGTTCTTC.

The V call is TRBV4-1, the J call TRBJ2-2; D is perhaps TRBD2 (6 bases). This CDR3 region has 15 residues. V dropped 1 base and J dropped 10 bases, with 16 bases sitting between them. Per germline, CDR1 MGHRA and CDR2 YSYEKL. The DNA for the CDR3 is TGCGCCAGCAGCCAAGTAATTGGGGGGTCAGTGGAGCTGTTTTTT. This gives the protein CASSQVIGGSVELFF.

The chain links TRBV9 to TRBJ1-2; 9 nucleotides align to TRBD1. The V segment lost 3 bases and the J segment 1 base; nucleotides outside the gene matches: 4. CDR3 length: 15 amino acids. Looked up from germline, CDR1 is SGDLS and CDR2 is YYNGEE. The CDR3 loop is CASSDRTGVNYGYTF. The CDR3 DNA reads TGTGCCAGCAGCGATCGGACAGGGGTTAACTATGGCTACACCTTC. Looking up the rest from reference TRBV9 and TRBJ1-2 gives the full variable domain: DSGVTQTPKHLITATGQRVTLRCSPRSGDLSVYWYQQSLDQGLQFLIQYYNGEERAKGNILERFSAQQFPDLHSELNLSSLELGDSALYFCASSDRTGVNYGYTFGSGTRLTVV.

This clone was seen just once. The chain combines TRBV13 with TRBJ2-7; TRBD1 matches at 9 bases. The germline V gene encodes CDR1 PRHDT and CDR2 FYEKMQ (reference sequence). The length of the CDR3 is 14 residues. V trimming: 6 bases; J trimming: 6 bases; junction bases outside the gene matches: 9. CDR3: CASRRGQGLFEQYF. CDR3 nucleotides: TGTGCCAGCAGACGGGGACAGGGTCTTTTCGAGCAGTACTTC. Full variable domain (remainder filled in from reference TRBV13 and TRBJ2-7): AAGVIQSPRHLIKEKRETATLKCYPIPRHDTVYWYQQGPGQDPQFLISFYEKMQSDKGSIPDRFSAQQFSDYHSELNMSSLELGDSALYFCASRRGQGLFEQYFGPGTRLTVT.

The J gene is TRBJ1-5, the V gene TRBV28; D may be TRBD1 (5 bases). Germline CDR1 and CDR2: MDHEN and SYDVKM. The CDR3 is 15 amino acids. V was trimmed by 3 bases and J by 3 bases, leaving 12 bases between them. The CDR3: CASSFGGGPNQPQHF. CDR3 coding DNA: TGTGCCAGCAGTTTCGGGGGGGGACCCAATCAGCCCCAGCATTTT.

This clone appeared once. The rearrangement links TRBV6-5 to TRBJ2-1; 7 bases match TRBD1. Germline V gene lookup returns CDR1 MNHEY and CDR2 SVGAGI. V dropped 6 bases and J dropped 6; count of bases not matched to a gene: 11. This CDR3 has 15 residues. CDR3 coding DNA: TGTGCCAGCAGGGAGACAGGGAATATAATCAATGAGCAGTTCTTC. This gives the protein CASRETGNIINEQFF.

This rearrangement joins TRBV27 to TRBJ1-2, with 8 positions matching TRBD1. The CDR3 is made up of 14 amino acids. V shed 7 bases, J shed 7 bases, and the junction held 11 bases outside the gene matches. In germline, CDR1 is MNHEY, CDR2 SMNVEV (reference sequence). The CDR3 sequence is CASTRTQGAGGYTF. CDR3 DNA: TGTGCCAGCACCCGAACCCAGGGGGCAGGTGGCTACACCTTC.

CDR3 nucleotide sequence: TGTGCCATCAGCCGGGGGTGGGACTCAAATTCACCCCTCCACTTT. Its translation: CAISRGWDSNSPLHF. This chain connects TRBV10-3 to TRBJ1-6; TRBD1 might be the D (5 bases). The CDR3 has 15 residues. V was pared by 6 bases and J by 7 bases, with 16 bases between. The germline V gene encodes CDR1 ENHRY and CDR2 SYGVKD.

V and J are TRBV5-1 and TRBJ1-6; tentative D call: TRBD1 (5 bases). The CDR3 has 16 residues. Germline CDR1 reads SGHRS; CDR2 reads YFSETQ. Trimming removed 1 base at V and 0 bases at J, with 8 bases between. CDR3 coding DNA: TGCGCCAGCAGCTTGATGGGGCTCTCCTATAATTCACCCCTCCACTTT. It specifies CASSLMGLSYNSPLHF.

This clone appeared a single time. This rearrangement joins TRBV11-2 to TRBJ2-7; D may be TRBD2 (7 bases). The germline V and J ends were trimmed by 5 bases and 4 bases, with 18 bases remaining between them. The CDR3 has 15 residues. From germline, CDR1 is SGHAT and CDR2 FQNNGV. The CDR3 loop reads CASSPGGGRGYEQYF. The CDR3 DNA reads as TGTGCCAGCAGCCCTGGGGGCGGGAGAGGGTACGAGCAGTACTTC.

Turning to this clone: Other DNA sequences in this specimen translate into the identical CDR3. This chain links TRBV6-5 with TRBJ1-1; TRBD1 matches 8 bases. Germline CDR1 and CDR2: MNHEY and SVGAGI. Trimming cost V 6 bases and J 5 bases; bases outside gene matches: 5. The CDR3 length is 13 residues. CDR3 loop: CASSYGQGTEAFF. The CDR3 coding sequence is TGTGCCAGCAGCTACGGACAGGGAACTGAAGCTTTCTTT.

The chain couples TRBV30 to TRBJ1-6, with 9 bases aligning to TRBD1. Germline V gene sequence: CDR1 GTSNPN, CDR2 SVGIG (reference sequence). The length of the CDR3 is 14 residues. J was trimmed by 10 bases and V by 2 bases; bases with no gene match: 6. CDR3 loop: CAWSPDRGRSPLHF. Written as DNA, the CDR3 is TGTGCCTGGAGTCCGGACAGGGGCCGATCACCCCTCCACTTT.

The rearrangement joins TRBV15 to TRBJ2-7; 7 nucleotides align to TRBD2. The germline V gene encodes CDR1 LNHNV and CDR2 YYDKDF (reference sequence). Trimming cost V 1 base and J 1 base; bases outside gene matches: 1. The CDR3 totals 14 residues. The CDR3 nucleotides read TGTGCCACCAGCAGAGGGGGGGGATCCTACGAGCAGTACTTC. It is translated as CATSRGGGSYEQYF.

The gene calls are TRBV3-1 (or the pseudogene TRBV3-2) and TRBJ2-5; D is uncertain. Germline V gene lookup returns CDR1 LGHDT and CDR2 YNNKEL (reference sequence). The CDR3 extends over 11 amino acids. The V gene lost 4 bases and the J gene lost 4 bases, with 4 bases spanning the gap. The CDR3 sequence is CASSLIETQYF. The CDR3 DNA reads TGTGCCAGCAGCCTTATAGAGACCCAGTACTTC.

The chain combines TRBV30 with TRBJ1-1; the D is unclear. Trimming left V 0 bases short and J 3 bases short, with 5 bases between. Germline assignment: CDR1 GTSNPN and CDR2 SVGIG (reference sequence). This CDR3 has 12 amino acids. This chain's CDR3 is CAWSVVYTEAFF. DNA of the CDR3: TGTGCCTGGAGTGTCGTGTACACTGAAGCTTTCTTT.

The chain links TRBV6-5 to TRBJ1-2, with 7 positions matching TRBD1. Germline loops: CDR1 MNHEY, CDR2 SVGAGI. This CDR3 is built from 14 residues. V trimming: 6 bases; J trimming: 2 bases; junction bases outside the gene matches: 6. CDR3 sequence: CASRGGDRNYGYTF. Here the CDR3 DNA reads TGTGCCAGCAGGGGCGGGGACAGAAACTATGGCTACACCTTC.

V and J are TRBV5-1 and TRBJ1-1; no clear D. Trimming shortened V by 0 bases and J by 0 bases, and 9 bases separated the two germline ends. The germline V gene has CDR1 SGHRS and CDR2 YFSETQ. CDR3 length: 15 amino acids. Written as DNA, the CDR3 is TGCGCCAGCAGCTTGGATCGGGGTCTGAACACTGAAGCTTTCTTT. This encodes CASSLDRGLNTEAFF.

This rearrangement joins TRBV4-3 to TRBJ2-6; 8 bases align to TRBD1. Germline values: CDR1 LGHNA, CDR2 YSLEER. V gave up 4 bases and J gave up 4 bases; unmatched junction bases: 9. The CDR3 extends over 17 amino acids. Written as DNA, the CDR3 is TGCGCCAGCAGCCCAAGTTACAGGGGGAACGGGGCCAACGTCCTGACTTTC. Amino acids: CASSPSYRGNGANVLTF.

The gene calls are TRBV7-2 and TRBJ1-2; tentatively, D is TRBD1 (5 bases). The V end was cut by 8 bases, the J end by 7 bases, with 17 bases between. The CDR3 runs 13 residues. The germline V gene has CDR1 SGHTA and CDR2 FQGNSA. CDR3 region: CASREPGGGGYTF. CDR3 nucleotide sequence: TGTGCCAGCCGCGAACCGGGGGGGGGTGGCTACACCTTC. The variable domain in full, completed from reference TRBV7-2 and TRBJ1-2, reads GAGVSQSPSNKVTEKGKDVELRCDPISGHTALYWYRQSLGQGLEFLIYFQGNSAPDKSGLPSDRFSAERTGGSVSTLTIQRTQQEDSAVYLCASREPGGGGYTFGSGTRLTVV.

J is TRBJ1-1 and V is TRBV11-2, with D possibly matching TRBD1 (6 bases). Germline lookup yields CDR1 SGHAT and CDR2 FQNNGV. V was pared by 3 bases and J by 1 base, with 6 bases between. This CDR3 region has 13 residues. The DNA for the CDR3 is TGTGCCAGCAGCTTGACAGGGAACACTGAAGCTTTCTTT. This codes for CASSLTGNTEAFF.

The chain uses TRBV5-1 and TRBJ2-5; TRBD1 might be the D (6 bases). This CDR3 comprises 15 residues. V was cut by 4 bases and J by 1 base, with 14 bases left in between. The germline gives CDR1 SGHRS, CDR2 YFSETQ. In DNA form, the CDR3 reads TGCGCCAGCAGCATGACAGGCTCCCTCCAAGAGACCCAGTACTTC. Protein sequence: CASSMTGSLQETQYF.

This chain uses TRBV6-2 or TRBV6-3 with TRBJ2-7; 7 bases align to TRBD2. J lost 3 bases, V lost 5 bases, and 10 bases had no gene match. CDR3 length: 15 amino acids. Per the germline V gene, CDR1 is MNHEY and CDR2 is SVGEGT. The CDR3 DNA reads TGTGCCAGCAGTGCCGAGGGAGGGTGGAGCTACGAGCAGTACTTC. This sequence encodes CASSAEGGWSYEQYF.

This clone was picked up one time. The rearrangement uses TRBV6-5 and TRBJ2-7, with TRBD2 matching over 7 bases. The CDR3 is made up of 15 amino acids. Germline V CDR1 and CDR2: MNHEY, SVGAGI. V lost 5 bases to trimming and J lost 2 bases; unmatched junction nucleotides: 9. CDR3 in DNA: TGTGCCAGCAGTCCTTCGGCGGGAGCTACCTACGAGCAGTACTTC. This sequence encodes CASSPSAGATYEQYF.

This chain uses TRBV5-4 with TRBJ2-7; D is perhaps TRBD1 (5 bases). The germline V and J ends were trimmed by 7 bases and 5 bases, with 16 bases remaining between them. The CDR3 has 13 amino acids. From germline, CDR1 is SGHNT and CDR2 YYREEE (reference sequence). As DNA, the CDR3 is TGTGCCAGCTCCTCCGGTGGGGCGCACGAGCAGTACTTC. It yields the protein CASSSGGAHEQYF.

The gene calls are TRBV18 and TRBJ2-1, with D possibly matching TRBD2 (5 bases). The CDR3 loop spans 14 amino acids. Germline lookup yields CDR1 KGHSH and CDR2 LQKENI. V was trimmed by 3 bases and J by 5 bases, leaving 11 bases between them. CDR3 protein: CASSPMSGHNEQFF. The CDR3, as DNA: TGTGCCAGCTCACCGATGAGCGGACACAATGAGCAGTTCTTC.